This TCR beta chain appears in the sequencing data of a study of CD8+ T cells in alopecia areata. The treatment was: oral pan-JAK inhibitor, 5-10 mg twice daily. The germline V gene has CDR1 KGHSH and CDR2 LQKENI. Trimming took 2 bases from V and 15 from J, leaving 11 bases between them. This CDR3 is built from 11 residues. Reverse transcribed after extraction, RNA yielded cDNA as the sequencing template. TCRdb's table, derived via immunoSEQ multiplex PCR, lists solely in-frame clones and lacks some. The table has approximately 190,000 clones, 55% to 75% seen once. The sequenced sample was CD4+ T cells sorted from blood, obtained at week 24, from a patient treated with tofacitinib. This sequence was found in a human donor with alopecia areata. The chain employs TRBV18 and TRBJ2-1, with D tentatively TRBD1 (6 bases). The CDR3 region has the DNA TGTGCCAGCTCACCAGGGGCCAGGGGGTTCTTC. This encodes CASSPGARGFF.